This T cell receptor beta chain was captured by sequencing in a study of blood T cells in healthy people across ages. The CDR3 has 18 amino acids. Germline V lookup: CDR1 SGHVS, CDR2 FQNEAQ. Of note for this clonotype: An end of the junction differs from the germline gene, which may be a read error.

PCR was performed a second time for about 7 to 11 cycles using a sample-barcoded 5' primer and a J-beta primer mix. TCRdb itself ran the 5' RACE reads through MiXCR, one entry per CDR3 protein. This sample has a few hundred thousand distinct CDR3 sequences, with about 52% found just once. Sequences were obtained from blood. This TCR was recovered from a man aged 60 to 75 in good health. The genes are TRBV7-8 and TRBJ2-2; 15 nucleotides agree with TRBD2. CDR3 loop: CASSPRTSGRAGTRELFF. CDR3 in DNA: TGTGCCAGCAGCCCTCGGACTAGCGGGAGGGCCGGCACCAGGGAGCTGTTTTTT.